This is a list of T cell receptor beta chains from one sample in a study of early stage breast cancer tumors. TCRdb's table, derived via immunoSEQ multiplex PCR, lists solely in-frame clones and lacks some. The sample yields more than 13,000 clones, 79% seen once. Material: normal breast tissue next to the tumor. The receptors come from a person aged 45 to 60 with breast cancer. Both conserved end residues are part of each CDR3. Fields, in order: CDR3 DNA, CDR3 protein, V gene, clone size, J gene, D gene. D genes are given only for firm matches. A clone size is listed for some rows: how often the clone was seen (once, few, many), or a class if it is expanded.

CDR3 DNA: TGTGCCAGTAGTACCAAGACAGGGTGGACTGGAAACACCATATATTTT
CDR3 protein: CASSTKTGWTGNTIYF
V gene: TRBV19
clone size: .
J gene: TRBJ1-3
D gene: TRBD1

CDR3 DNA: TGTGCCAGCAGCTTAGAACAGGGAAGTGAGCAGTTCTTC
CDR3 protein: CASSLEQGSEQFF
V gene: TRBV11-3
clone size: .
J gene: TRBJ2-1
D gene: .

CDR3 DNA: TGTGCCAGCAGCTTCTTAGCGGGGAATACGCAGTATTTT
CDR3 protein: CASSFLAGNTQYF
V gene: TRBV5-6
clone size: .
J gene: TRBJ2-3
D gene: TRBD2

CDR3 DNA: TGTGCCAGCAGCTTTACAGGGGCGGGAGCTGAAGCTTTCTTT
CDR3 protein: CASSFTGAGAEAFF
V gene: TRBV7-9
clone size: few
J gene: TRBJ1-1
D gene: TRBD1

CDR3 DNA: TGTGCCAGCAGTCGGACAGGGGTTTTATACGAGCAGTACTTC
CDR3 protein: CASSRTGVLYEQYF
V gene: TRBV6-6
clone size: .
J gene: TRBJ2-7
D gene: TRBD1

CDR3 DNA: TGCGCCAGCAGCTTGGTCAGGGGGACAGGGGCTGAAGCTTTCTTT
CDR3 protein: CASSLVRGTGAEAFF
V gene: TRBV5-1
clone size: .
J gene: TRBJ1-1
D gene: TRBD1

CDR3 DNA: TGTGCCAGCAGCGCGGACTTTAGCGGGAGTGCTAGCACAGATACGCAGTATTTT
CDR3 protein: CASSADFSGSASTDTQYF
V gene: TRBV9
clone size: .
J gene: TRBJ2-3
D gene: TRBD2

CDR3 DNA: TGTGCCAGCACCCTAACCCCCTACGAGCAGTACTTC
CDR3 protein: CASTLTPYEQYF
V gene: TRBV2
clone size: once
J gene: TRBJ2-7
D gene: .

CDR3 DNA: TGCAGTGCTAGGACAGGGGAAGGCTACACCTTC
CDR3 protein: CSARTGEGYTF
V gene: TRBV20-1
clone size: .
J gene: TRBJ1-2
D gene: TRBD1

CDR3 DNA: TGTGCCAGCAGCCCTGGGGTCTCTGGGGCCAACGTCCTGACTTTC
CDR3 protein: CASSPGVSGANVLTF
V gene: TRBV4-2
clone size: .
J gene: TRBJ2-6
D gene: .

CDR3 DNA: TGTGCCAGCAGTCTCCTGCCGAGGAAAACCTACGAGCAGTACTTC
CDR3 protein: CASSLLPRKTYEQYF
V gene: TRBV28
clone size: .
J gene: TRBJ2-7
D gene: .

CDR3 DNA: TGTGCCAGCAGCTTCTCGGGTGGGGGCGCCGGCTACGAGCAGTACTTC
CDR3 protein: CASSFSGGGAGYEQYF
V gene: TRBV7-2
clone size: .
J gene: TRBJ2-7
D gene: .

CDR3 DNA: TGTGCCAGGGGGTGGAGGCGGGAGGGTCCAGAGACCCAGTACTTC
CDR3 protein: CARGWRREGPETQYF
V gene: TRBV19
clone size: few
J gene: TRBJ2-5
D gene: TRBD2

CDR3 DNA: TGTGCCAGCTCACCATTCGACAGGGACTCTGGAAACACCATATATTTT
CDR3 protein: CASSPFDRDSGNTIYF
V gene: TRBV18
clone size: .
J gene: TRBJ1-3
D gene: TRBD1

CDR3 DNA: TGTGCCAGCAACCTGGGGGGGACAATATCTGAAGCTTTCTTT
CDR3 protein: CASNLGGTISEAFF
V gene: TRBV28
clone size: .
J gene: TRBJ1-1
D gene: .

CDR3 DNA: TGTGCCAGCAGCTCGCGGACGGTCCGGGATTTATATAGCAATCAGCCCCAGCATTTT
CDR3 protein: CASSSRTVRDLYSNQPQHF
V gene: TRBV7-2
clone size: .
J gene: TRBJ1-5
D gene: .

CDR3 DNA: TGTGCCAGCAGCTTGATTGGCTACGAGCAGTACTTC
CDR3 protein: CASSLIGYEQYF
V gene: TRBV7-8
clone size: .
J gene: TRBJ2-7
D gene: .

CDR3 DNA: TGTGCCTGGAGTACAACGCTATTCGGGACAGGGCTCAACGAGCAGTACTTC
CDR3 protein: CAWSTTLFGTGLNEQYF
V gene: TRBV30
clone size: .
J gene: TRBJ2-7
D gene: TRBD1

CDR3 DNA: TGTGCCAGCAGCCCACTAGCGGATACCACCGGGGAGCTGTTTTTT
CDR3 protein: CASSPLADTTGELFF
V gene: TRBV9
clone size: .
J gene: TRBJ2-2
D gene: TRBD2

CDR3 DNA: TGTGCCAGCATCGATAGCCGGGGGGGCCAGGGTGAGCAGTTCTTC
CDR3 protein: CASIDSRGGQGEQFF
V gene: TRBV5-6
clone size: .
J gene: TRBJ2-1
D gene: TRBD2

CDR3 DNA: TGTGCCAGCAGTTACCGAGGGAGATCCACAGATACGCAGTATTTT
CDR3 protein: CASSYRGRSTDTQYF
V gene: TRBV6-5
clone size: .
J gene: TRBJ2-3
D gene: .

CDR3 DNA: TGTGCCAGCAGCTTTTACACGGACTATGGCTACACCTTC
CDR3 protein: CASSFYTDYGYTF
V gene: TRBV7-2
clone size: .
J gene: TRBJ1-2
D gene: .

CDR3 DNA: TGTGCCAGCAGCGCTGCTTACGGGGGGCAAACCTACGAGCAGTACTTC
CDR3 protein: CASSAAYGGQTYEQYF
V gene: TRBV5-6
clone size: .
J gene: TRBJ2-7
D gene: .

CDR3 DNA: TGTGCCAGCAGCTTAGGAACAGGGAGAGCTTTCTTT
CDR3 protein: CASSLGTGRAFF
V gene: TRBV13
clone size: .
J gene: TRBJ1-1
D gene: .

CDR3 DNA: TGTGCCAGCAGTCTCGAAAGGAGTTTCTCCTACAATGAGCAGTTCTTC
CDR3 protein: CASSLERSFSYNEQFF
V gene: TRBV27
clone size: .
J gene: TRBJ2-1
D gene: .

CDR3 DNA: TGCGCCAGCAGCCAAGATCTAGATTCCACTCAGTTCTTC
CDR3 protein: CASSQDLDSTQFF
V gene: TRBV4-1
clone size: .
J gene: TRBJ2-1
D gene: .

CDR3 DNA: TGTGCCATCAGCCTGAGGACTAGCGGGAGGGCTGGCACAGATACGCAGTATTTT
CDR3 protein: CAISLRTSGRAGTDTQYF
V gene: TRBV10-3
clone size: once
J gene: TRBJ2-3
D gene: TRBD2

CDR3 DNA: TGTGCCTGGAGTGGGGACAGTTCCTACGAGCAGTACTTC
CDR3 protein: CAWSGDSSYEQYF
V gene: TRBV30
clone size: few
J gene: TRBJ2-7
D gene: TRBD1

CDR3 DNA: TGTGCCAGCAGCTCACGCTCAGGGAACACTGAAGCTTTCTTT
CDR3 protein: CASSSRSGNTEAFF
V gene: TRBV7-2
clone size: .
J gene: TRBJ1-1
D gene: .

CDR3 DNA: TGTGCCAGCAGCCCAGGACAGGACTACGAGCAGTACTTC
CDR3 protein: CASSPGQDYEQYF
V gene: TRBV5-8
clone size: once
J gene: TRBJ2-7
D gene: TRBD1

CDR3 DNA: TGCGCCAGCAGCCCAATAGGGCGGGAGACCCAGTACTTC
CDR3 protein: CASSPIGRETQYF
V gene: TRBV5-1
clone size: .
J gene: TRBJ2-5
D gene: .

CDR3 DNA: TGTGCCAGCAGCCCGACTAGCGGCTCCTACAATGAGCAGTTCTTC
CDR3 protein: CASSPTSGSYNEQFF
V gene: TRBV13
clone size: .
J gene: TRBJ2-1
D gene: TRBD2

CDR3 DNA: TGTGCCACCGCCTCGGGGAACACTGAAGCTTTCTTT
CDR3 protein: CATASGNTEAFF
V gene: TRBV6-6
clone size: .
J gene: TRBJ1-1
D gene: .

CDR3 DNA: TGTGCCTGGAGTGGTTTTGACAGAAATGAAAAACTGTTTTTT
CDR3 protein: CAWSGFDRNEKLFF
V gene: TRBV30
clone size: .
J gene: TRBJ1-4
D gene: .

CDR3 DNA: TGTGCCAGCAGTGCGGTTAGCGCGCTTGCTTTCTTT
CDR3 protein: CASSAVSALAFF
V gene: TRBV9
clone size: .
J gene: TRBJ1-1
D gene: .

CDR3 DNA: TGTGCCAGCAGCCCTGGAGACTCCTCACGAGGGCAAGAGACCCAGTACTTC
CDR3 protein: CASSPGDSSRGQETQYF
V gene: TRBV5-8
clone size: .
J gene: TRBJ2-5
D gene: .

CDR3 DNA: TGTGCCAGCAGCCCGGGGCGGGGCTACACCTTC
CDR3 protein: CASSPGRGYTF
V gene: TRBV4-2
clone size: .
J gene: TRBJ1-2
D gene: .